Shown below are 12 T cell receptor beta chains from a single sample sequenced in a study of technical replicates of blood from a handful of donors. Clones were read by immunoSEQ multiplex PCR, and TCRdb kept only the in-frame ones, dropping some. The sample lists some 75,000 clones; about 96% were seen once. The sample was T cells isolated from PBMCs. The source is a human donor in good health.

The chain joins TRBV6-5 to TRBJ1-2; possibly TRBD1 for D (5 bases). Trimming pared 7 bases from V and 3 bases from J, leaving 18 bases between. Germline V gene lookup returns CDR1 MNHEY and CDR2 SVGAGI. The length of the CDR3 is 15 residues. CDR3 coding DNA: TGTGCCAGCACCCGTTCGTCCAGGGATTACTATGGCTACACCTTC. Translated: CASTRSSRDYYGYTF.

J is TRBJ2-2 and V is TRBV5-1, with TRBD1 matching 8 bases. CDR1 SGHRS and CDR2 YFSETQ come from the germline V gene. The CDR3 totals 16 residues. V shed 7 bases, J shed 0 bases, and the junction held 8 bases outside the gene matches. As DNA, the CDR3 is TGCGCCAGCGGAACGGGACAGGCATCGAACACCGGGGAGCTGTTTTTT. Protein product: CASGTGQASNTGELFF.

This clone has only one observation. The chain carries TRBV7-5 and TRBJ2-7; the table's D call of TRBD1 was not tested on the DNA. TRBV7-5 is labeled a pseudogene. The CDR3 spans 14 residues. Here the CDR3 reads CVRSSYREPYEQYF. The CDR3 DNA reads TGTGTCAGAAGCTCCTACAGAGAGCCCTACGAGCAGTACTTC.

This chain connects TRBV9 to TRBJ2-7; 7 bases are a match to TRBD2. CDR3 length: 14 amino acids. The trim removed 0 bases at V and 1 base at J, leaving 1 base unmatched. In germline, CDR1 is SGDLS, CDR2 YYNGEE. The CDR3 protein is CASSVEAGSYEQYF. CDR3 coding DNA: TGTGCCAGCAGCGTAGAAGCGGGGTCCTACGAGCAGTACTTC.

The chain uses TRBV20-1 and TRBJ2-7; 7 bases fit TRBD1. CDR1 and CDR2 from the germline V gene are DFQATT and SNEGSKA (reference sequence). V gave up 7 bases and J gave up 3 bases; unmatched junction bases: 3. The CDR3 is 11 amino acids. The CDR3 loop reads CSVNRGYEQYF. The CDR3 DNA is TGCAGTGTAAACAGGGGCTACGAGCAGTACTTC.

This clone was seen only once. The chain is built from TRBV9 and TRBJ2-7; D gene unclear. V dropped 2 bases and J dropped 6 bases, with 9 bases sitting between them. The CDR3 has 12 residues. CDR1 is SGDLS and CDR2 is YYNGEE in the germline V gene. This chain's CDR3 is CASSVSSGEQYF. CDR3 in DNA: TGTGCCAGCAGCGTTAGCAGTGGCGAGCAGTACTTC.

J is TRBJ2-2 and V is TRBV9, with D tentatively TRBD1 (5 bases). Between the trimmed V and J ends, which lost 4 bases and 2 bases, there was a span of 15 bases. Per germline, CDR1 SGDLS and CDR2 YYNGEE. CDR3 length: 16 amino acids. The CDR3 DNA reads as TGTGCCAGCAGCTTAGTTGAAGGGGATAACACCGGGGAGCTGTTTTTT. As protein: CASSLVEGDNTGELFF.

This chain uses TRBV29-1 with TRBJ2-1, with 15 bases fitting TRBD2. The CDR3 consists of 16 residues. The germline CDR1 and CDR2 sequences are SQVTM and ANQGSEA. CDR3 sequence reads: CRVQGGLAGGFDEQFF. The CDR3 DNA is TGCAGGGTCCAGGGGGGACTAGCGGGAGGATTCGATGAGCAGTTCTTC.

Written as DNA, the CDR3 is TGTGCCAGCAGCCCCCGGTCAGGGCGGATCACCGGGGAGCTGTTTTTT. Protein product: CASSPRSGRITGELFF. This chain connects TRBV7-2 to TRBJ2-2; tentatively, D is TRBD1 (5 bases). CDR1 and CDR2 (germline): SGHTA, FQGNSA. This CDR3 comprises 16 residues. Trimming cost V 5 bases and J 4 bases, with 17 bases left between them.

The rearrangement links TRBV19 to TRBJ1-1; D possibly corresponds to TRBD1 (5 bases). Germline lookup yields CDR1 LNHDA and CDR2 SQIVND (reference sequence). The germline V and J ends were trimmed by 0 bases and 0 bases, with 8 bases remaining between them. There are 15 residues in the CDR3. The CDR3 sequence: CASSIDREVNTEAFF. The DNA for the CDR3 is TGTGCCAGTAGTATAGACAGGGAGGTGAACACTGAAGCTTTCTTT.

This clone is a singleton in its sample. This rearrangement joins TRBV6-1 to TRBJ2-3, with D possibly matching TRBD1 (6 bases). The CDR3 covers 13 residues. The germline gives CDR1 MNHNS, CDR2 SASEGT. V lost 10 bases to trimming and J lost 6 bases, with 17 bases between them. CDR3 protein: CATPGTTVDTQYF. In nucleotides, the CDR3 is TGTGCCACCCCCGGGACAACGGTTGATACGCAGTATTTT.

The chain joins TRBV28 to TRBJ2-7, with 7 bases matching TRBD1. Trimming removed 5 bases from V and 5 bases from J; junction bases left unmatched: 3. Germline V lookup: CDR1 MDHEN, CDR2 SYDVKM. The CDR3 is made up of 12 amino acids. DNA for the CDR3: TGTGCCAGCAGTCATGACAGGGACGAGCAGTACTTC. Protein sequence: CASSHDRDEQYF.